Sequencing of this T cell receptor (beta chain) was carried out in a study of OX40 agonist ivuxolimab in advanced cancers. Whole-study results and caveats: There were, on average, more expanded clones in CD8+ T cells than in CD4+.

In its sample, this clone was seen once. Its antigen is as yet unknown. Using immunoSEQ multiplex PCR, the repertoire was profiled, and TCRdb retains in-frame clones only, with some absent. This table holds approximately 56,000 clones, roughly four fifths found once. The sample consisted of CD4+ or CD8+ T cells sorted from blood, taken in a trial of the OX40 agonist ivuxolimab. The origin of this receptor is an adult with an advanced solid tumor such as melanoma, head and neck, liver or kidney cancer.

The CDR3 DNA sequence: TGTGCCAGCAGCCCACAGGGGGCGTTAAACTATGGCTACACCTTC. It translates to CASSPQGALNYGYTF. This sequence joins TRBV5-4 and TRBJ1-2; 9 bases match TRBD1. Germline V CDR1 and CDR2: SGHNT, YYREEE (reference sequence). The CDR3 consists of 15 residues. After removal of 4 bases from V and 2 bases from J, the junction contained 6 bases not matched to a gene.